The 8 T cell receptor beta chains given below trace back to one sample, sequenced in a study of T-cell reconstitution after alpha-beta-depleted transplantation in children. Unique molecular identifiers were built into the TCRbeta library. TCRdb processed the PCR reads anew with MiXCR; each CDR3 protein has one entry. Among approximately 300,000 distinct CDR3 sequences listed, around 10% were seen once. This sample comprised peripheral blood, obtained 180 days after TCRalphabeta/CD19-depleted stem cell transplant. Source of these receptors: a male patient between 2 and 10 years old who had a stem cell transplant for chronic granulomatous disease, so the T cells may come from the graft donor.

This clonotype was observed at least ten times. The chain couples TRBV20-1 to TRBJ1-1; D is undetermined. The CDR3 spans 12 residues. V lost 1 base, J lost 11 bases, and 14 bases lay in between. The V gene's germline CDR1 is DFQATT and CDR2 SNEGSKA (reference sequence). The CDR3, as DNA: TGCAGTGCTAGAGGGGCACGTTCAGAGGCTTTCTTT. Protein sequence: CSARGARSEAFF.

Ten or more counts support this clonotype. The V call is TRBV20-1, the J call TRBJ1-1; D may be TRBD1 (5 bases). The length of the CDR3 is 14 residues. Per germline, CDR1 DFQATT and CDR2 SNEGSKA (reference sequence). V was pared by 1 base and J by 4 bases, with 13 bases between. CDR3 protein: CSARADGQGTEAFF. In nucleotides, the CDR3 is TGCAGTGCTAGAGCGGATGGCCAGGGCACTGAAGCTTTCTTT.

In its sample, this clonotype was seen many times. J is TRBJ1-5 and V is TRBV12-3 or TRBV12-4; 7 bases line up with TRBD1. Trimming took 6 bases from V and 3 from J; bases not matched to a gene: 5. The CDR3 totals 14 residues. CDR3 region: CASRRTGDNQPQHF. DNA of the CDR3: TGTGCCAGCAGACGTACAGGGGACAATCAGCCCCAGCATTTT.

This clonotype was counted ten times or more. The chain recombines TRBV5-1 with TRBJ2-7; no reliable D call. V dropped 0 bases and J dropped 6 bases, with 10 bases sitting between them. Germline V gives CDR1 SGHRS, CDR2 YFSETQ. This CDR3 is built from 13 residues. This CDR3 reads CASSLGSLGEQYF. The DNA for the CDR3 is TGCGCCAGCAGCTTGGGAAGCTTAGGCGAGCAGTACTTC.

A word on this clonotype: This may be a read error: a much more frequent sequence differs by one nucleotide. V usage is TRBV5-1 and J usage is TRBJ2-5; a weak D match, TRBD1 (6 bases). V dropped 2 bases and J dropped 4 bases, with 21 bases sitting between them. The CDR3 loop spans 17 amino acids. Germline CDR1 reads SGHRS; CDR2 reads YFSETQ. CDR3 DNA: TGCGCCAGCAGCTTTTCGAGGCCAGACAGGTTTAGAGAGACCCAGTACTTC. This gives the protein CASSFSRPDRFRETQYF.

This clonotype was counted many times. The CDR3 loop reads CASSYASDRVNTEAFF. CDR3 bases: TGTGCCAGCAGTTACGCCTCCGACAGGGTAAACACTGAAGCTTTCTTT. This chain links TRBV6-5 with TRBJ1-1; TRBD1 aligns across 7 bases. The CDR3 length is 16 residues. The germline CDR1 and CDR2 sequences are MNHEY and SVGAGI. V gave up 2 bases and J gave up 2 bases; unmatched junction bases: 8.

This clonotype was observed many times. V usage is TRBV7-2 and J usage is TRBJ2-3, with 10 bases that match TRBD2. The length of the CDR3 is 15 residues. V dropped 5 bases and J dropped 4; count of bases not matched to a gene: 6. Germline CDR1 reads SGHTA; CDR2 reads FQGNSA. CDR3 protein: CASSPASGRADTQYF. CDR3 sequence (DNA): TGTGCCAGCAGCCCCGCTAGCGGGAGAGCAGATACGCAGTATTTT. Together with reference TRBV7-2 and TRBJ2-3, the CDR3 gives the full variable domain: GAGVSQSPSNKVTEKGKDVELRCDPISGHTALYWYRQSLGQGLEFLIYFQGNSAPDKSGLPSDRFSAERTGGSVSTLTIQRTQQEDSAVYLCASSPASGRADTQYFGPGTRLTVL.

This clonotype was seen repeatedly, ten times or more. The chain is built from TRBV28 and TRBJ1-5; no clear D gene. The CDR3 is 14 amino acids. Per the germline V gene, CDR1 is MDHEN and CDR2 is SYDVKM. The V end was cut by 0 bases, the J end by 4 bases, with 7 bases between. CDR3 nucleotides: TGTGCCAGCAGTTTATGGCTTGGGAATCAGCCCCAGCATTTT. It translates to CASSLWLGNQPQHF.